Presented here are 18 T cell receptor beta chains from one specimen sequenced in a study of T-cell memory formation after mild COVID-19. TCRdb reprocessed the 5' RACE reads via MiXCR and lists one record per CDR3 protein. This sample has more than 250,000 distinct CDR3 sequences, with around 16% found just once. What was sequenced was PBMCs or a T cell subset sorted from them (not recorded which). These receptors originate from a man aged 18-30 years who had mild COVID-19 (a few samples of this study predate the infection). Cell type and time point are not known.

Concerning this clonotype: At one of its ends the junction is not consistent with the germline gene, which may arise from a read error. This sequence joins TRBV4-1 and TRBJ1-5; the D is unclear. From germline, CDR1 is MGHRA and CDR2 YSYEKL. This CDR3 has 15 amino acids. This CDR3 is CASSQEGSSTQPQHF. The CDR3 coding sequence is TGCGCCAGCAGCCAAGAGGGTTCGAGCACTCAGCCCCAGCATTTT.

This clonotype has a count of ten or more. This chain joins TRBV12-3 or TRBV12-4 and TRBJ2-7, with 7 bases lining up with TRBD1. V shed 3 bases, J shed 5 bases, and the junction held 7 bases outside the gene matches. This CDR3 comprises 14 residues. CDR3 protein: CASSLDRYGHEQYV. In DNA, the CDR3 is TGTGCCAGCAGTTTGGACAGGTACGGTCACGAGCAGTACGTC.

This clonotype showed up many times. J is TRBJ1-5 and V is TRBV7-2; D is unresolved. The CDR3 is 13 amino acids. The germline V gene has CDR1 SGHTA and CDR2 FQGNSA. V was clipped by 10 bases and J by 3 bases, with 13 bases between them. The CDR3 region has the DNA TGTGCCACCCAGGAGGGTCTCAATCAGCCCCAGCATTTT. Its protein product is CATQEGLNQPQHF.

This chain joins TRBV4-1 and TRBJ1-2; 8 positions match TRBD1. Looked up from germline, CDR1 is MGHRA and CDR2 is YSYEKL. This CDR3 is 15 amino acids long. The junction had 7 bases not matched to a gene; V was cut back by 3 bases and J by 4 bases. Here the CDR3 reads CASSHTGGEIYGYTF. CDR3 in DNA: TGCGCCAGCAGCCATACAGGGGGAGAGATCTATGGCTACACCTTC.

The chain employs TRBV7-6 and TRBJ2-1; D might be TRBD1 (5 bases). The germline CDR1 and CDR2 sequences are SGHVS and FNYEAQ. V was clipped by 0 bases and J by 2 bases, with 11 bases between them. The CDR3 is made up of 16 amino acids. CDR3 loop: CASSLAGRVPYNEQFF. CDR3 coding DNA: TGTGCCAGCAGCTTAGCAGGCAGGGTCCCCTACAATGAGCAGTTCTTC. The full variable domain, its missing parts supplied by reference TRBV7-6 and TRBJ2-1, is GAGVSQSPRYKVTKRGQDVALRCDPISGHVSLYWYRQALGQGPEFLTYFNYEAQQDKSGLPNDRFSAERPEGSISTLTIQRTEQRDSAMYRCASSLAGRVPYNEQFFGPGTRLTVL.

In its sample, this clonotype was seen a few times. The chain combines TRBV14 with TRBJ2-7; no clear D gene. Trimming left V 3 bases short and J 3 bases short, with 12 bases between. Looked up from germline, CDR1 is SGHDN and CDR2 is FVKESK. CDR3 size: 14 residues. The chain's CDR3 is CASSHPGARYEQYF. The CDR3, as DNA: TGTGCCAGCAGCCACCCAGGCGCTCGCTACGAGCAGTACTTC.

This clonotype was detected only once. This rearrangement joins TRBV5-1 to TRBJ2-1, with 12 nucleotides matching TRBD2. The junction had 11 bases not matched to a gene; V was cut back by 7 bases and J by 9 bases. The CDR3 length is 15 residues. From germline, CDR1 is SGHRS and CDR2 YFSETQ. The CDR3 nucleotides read TGCGCCAGCCGCCCCCTAGCGGGGGGGCCGGGTGAGCAGTTCTTC. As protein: CASRPLAGGPGEQFF. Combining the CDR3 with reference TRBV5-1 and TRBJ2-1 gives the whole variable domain KAGVTQTPRYLIKTRGQQVTLSCSPISGHRSVSWYQQTPGQGLQFLFEYFSETQRNKGNFPGRFSGRQFSNSRSEMNVSTLELGDSALYLCASRPLAGGPGEQFFGPGTRLTVL.

The CDR3 is CSVERKGPNEQYF. The CDR3, as DNA: TGCAGCGTTGAACGGAAGGGCCCCAACGAGCAGTACTTC. J is TRBJ2-7 and V is TRBV29-1; D unclear. CDR3 length equals 13 residues. Trimming stripped 2 bases from V and 5 bases from J, with 13 bases between. The germline V gene has CDR1 SQVTM and CDR2 ANQGSEA.

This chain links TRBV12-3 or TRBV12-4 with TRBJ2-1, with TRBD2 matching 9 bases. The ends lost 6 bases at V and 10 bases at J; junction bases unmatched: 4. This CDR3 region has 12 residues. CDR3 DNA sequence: TGTGCCAGCAGATTTAGCGGGGGAGAGCAGTTCTTC. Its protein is CASRFSGGEQFF.

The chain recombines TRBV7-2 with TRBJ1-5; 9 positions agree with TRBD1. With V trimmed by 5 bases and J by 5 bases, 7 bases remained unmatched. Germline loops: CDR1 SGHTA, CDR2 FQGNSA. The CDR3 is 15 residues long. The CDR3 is CASSDRDRAYQPQHF. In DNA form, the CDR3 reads TGTGCCAGCAGCGACCGGGACAGGGCCTATCAGCCCCAGCATTTT.

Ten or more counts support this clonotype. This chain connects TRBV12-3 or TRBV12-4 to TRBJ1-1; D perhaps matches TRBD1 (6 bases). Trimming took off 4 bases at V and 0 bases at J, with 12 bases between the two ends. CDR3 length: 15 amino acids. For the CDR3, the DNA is TGTGCCAGCAGTTATACAGGGCTCATGAACACTGAAGCTTTCTTT. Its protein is CASSYTGLMNTEAFF.

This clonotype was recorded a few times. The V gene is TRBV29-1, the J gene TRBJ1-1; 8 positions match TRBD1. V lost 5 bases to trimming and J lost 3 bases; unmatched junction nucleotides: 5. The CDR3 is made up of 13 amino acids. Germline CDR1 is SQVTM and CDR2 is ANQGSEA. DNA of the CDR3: TGCAGCGTTTGTGGGGACAGGTACACTGAAGCTTTCTTT. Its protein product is CSVCGDRYTEAFF.

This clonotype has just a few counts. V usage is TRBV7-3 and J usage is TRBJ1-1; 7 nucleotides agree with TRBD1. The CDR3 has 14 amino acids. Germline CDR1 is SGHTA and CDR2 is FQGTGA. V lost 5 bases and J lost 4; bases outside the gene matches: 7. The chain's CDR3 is CASSPMGQSTEAFF. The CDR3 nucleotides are TGTGCCAGCAGCCCGATGGGACAGAGCACTGAAGCTTTCTTT.

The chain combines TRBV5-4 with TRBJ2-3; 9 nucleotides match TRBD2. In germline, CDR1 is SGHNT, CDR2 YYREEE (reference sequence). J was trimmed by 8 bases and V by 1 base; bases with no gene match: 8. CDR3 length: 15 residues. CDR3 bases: TGTGCCAGCAGCTTGCCCGGGACTAGCACGATTACGCAGTATTTT. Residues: CASSLPGTSTITQYF.

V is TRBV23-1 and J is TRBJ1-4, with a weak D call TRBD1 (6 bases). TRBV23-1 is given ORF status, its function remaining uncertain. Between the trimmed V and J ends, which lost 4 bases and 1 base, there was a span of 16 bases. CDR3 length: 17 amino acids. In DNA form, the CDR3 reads TGCGCCAGCAGTCCGGGACATTGCCTCTTAACTAATGAAAAACTGTTTTTT. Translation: CASSPGHCLLTNEKLFF.

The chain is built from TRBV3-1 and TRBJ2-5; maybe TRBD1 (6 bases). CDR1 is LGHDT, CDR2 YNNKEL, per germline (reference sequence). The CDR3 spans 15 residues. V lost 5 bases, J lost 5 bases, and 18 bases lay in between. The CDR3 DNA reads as TGTGCCAGCAGCGAAGGACCCAGGGGTTGGGAGACCCAGTACTTC. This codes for CASSEGPRGWETQYF.

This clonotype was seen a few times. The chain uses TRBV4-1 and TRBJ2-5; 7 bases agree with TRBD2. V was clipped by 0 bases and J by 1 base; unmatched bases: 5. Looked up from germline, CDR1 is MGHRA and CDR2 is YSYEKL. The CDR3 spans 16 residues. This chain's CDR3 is CASSQDGRGPQETQYF. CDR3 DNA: TGCGCCAGCAGCCAAGATGGGAGGGGCCCCCAAGAGACCCAGTACTTC.

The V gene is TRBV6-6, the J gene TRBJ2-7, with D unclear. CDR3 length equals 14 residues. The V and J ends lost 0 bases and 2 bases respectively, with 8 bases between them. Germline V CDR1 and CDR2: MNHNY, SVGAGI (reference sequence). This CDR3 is CASSYSSLTYEQYF. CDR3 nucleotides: TGTGCCAGCAGTTACTCGTCCCTTACCTACGAGCAGTACTTC.